This is a list of T cell receptor beta chains from one sample in a study of T cell changes during pregnancy in multiple sclerosis. Profiled with immunoSEQ multiplex PCR; TCRdb holds only in-frame clones, not every one. The data show approximately 30,000 clones, with approximately 91% seen just once and more than 6.5% held by the top ten. The sequences come from CD8+ T cells from peripheral blood mononuclear cells, collected in the second trimester of pregnancy. These receptors came from a female donor with multiple sclerosis, enrolled in a pregnancy study. The CDR3 runs from the conserved cysteine through the conserved F or W. D genes are given only for firm matches. For some rows the clone size is stated as once, few or many, or as a class when expanded; others skip it.

v_gene	d_gene	abundance	j_gene	CDR3nt	CDR3aa
TRBV6-5	-	-	TRBJ1-2	TGTGCCAGCAGTTACTCGAGGGGGGGTTCAGATGGCTACACCTTC	CASSYSRGGSDGYTF
TRBV11-2	TRBD1	-	TRBJ1-2	TGTGCCAGCAGCCTTTCCGGGACAGGCTTGTATGGCTACACCTTC	CASSLSGTGLYGYTF
TRBV6-5	-	-	TRBJ2-7	TGTGCCAGCAGTTACTCGCGGGGATCCTACGAGCAGTACTTC	CASSYSRGSYEQYF
TRBV7-9	TRBD1	few	TRBJ2-7	TGTGCCAGCAGCTCGACAGGGGGCAACTACGAGCAGTACTTC	CASSSTGGNYEQYF
TRBV5-8	-	-	TRBJ1-2	TGTGCCAGCAGCTTGGCCGGGGTCAAACGGGGCTACACCTTC	CASSLAGVKRGYTF
TRBV6-5	-	-	TRBJ2-7	TGTGCCAGCAGTTACTCAGCTGACTCCTACGAGCAGTACTTC	CASSYSADSYEQYF
TRBV5-6	-	-	TRBJ1-1	TGTGCCAGCAGCTTGGTCCGGAACACTGAAGCTTTCTTT	CASSLVRNTEAFF
TRBV7-9	-	once	TRBJ2-1	TGTGCCAGCAGCTTCGACAGCTCCTACAATGAGCAGTTCTTC	CASSFDSSYNEQFF
TRBV9	TRBD1	-	TRBJ1-3	TGTGCCAGCAGCGTAGTGGACAGGGGGAGCTCTGGAAACACCATATATTTT	CASSVVDRGSSGNTIYF
TRBV9	-	-	TRBJ2-1	TGTGCCAGCAGCGCCCGGGGTCCCAACAATGAGCAGTTCTTC	CASSARGPNNEQFF
TRBV16	-	-	TRBJ1-1	TGTGCCAGCAGCCAATACAGGGACCTACCTGAAGCTTTCTTT	CASSQYRDLPEAFF
TRBV2	-	-	TRBJ2-3	TGTGCCGGGGGGTGGGGAGGGGGAACAGATACGCAGTATTTT	CAGGWGGGTDTQYF
TRBV6-5	TRBD1	-	TRBJ2-2	TGTGCCAGCAGTTCGACAGGGGGAAGGACCGGGGAGCTGTTTTTT	CASSSTGGRTGELFF
TRBV25-1	TRBD1	-	TRBJ2-2	TGTGCCAGCAGTGACCGGGACAGGGATGTCACCGGGGAGCTGTTTTTT	CASSDRDRDVTGELFF
TRBV7-9	-	-	TRBJ2-2	TGTGCCAGCAGCTTAGGCTCAGGGAACACCGGGGAGCTGTTTTTT	CASSLGSGNTGELFF
TRBV5-6	-	-	TRBJ1-1	TGTGCCAGCAGCTCCGGTGGCGGTCCTACTGAAGCTTTCTTT	CASSSGGGPTEAFF
TRBV9	-	-	TRBJ1-2	TGTGCCAGCAGCCGAGGGACTGTAGCTAACTATGGCTACACCTTC	CASSRGTVANYGYTF
TRBV19	TRBD1	-	TRBJ2-1	TGTGCCAGTAGTGCCCGGGACAGGGGCTACAATGAGCAGTTCTTC	CASSARDRGYNEQFF
TRBV28	-	-	TRBJ1-6	TGTGCCAGCAGTTTTCAGGGGCAACCCCTCCACTTT	CASSFQGQPLHF
TRBV21-1	-	-	TRBJ2-5	TGTGCCAGCAGCAAAGCGCGTTATGCGGGGGCGACCCAAGAGACCCAGTACTTC	CASSKARYAGATQETQYF
TRBV6-4	TRBD1	-	TRBJ2-3	TGTGCCAGCAGTGACTCGAGGGGACAGGGAGATACGCAGTATTTT	CASSDSRGQGDTQYF
TRBV27	TRBD1	-	TRBJ2-7	TGTGCCAGCAGTTCCCATCTCGGGACAGGTTACGAGCAGTACTTC	CASSSHLGTGYEQYF
TRBV7-2	TRBD2	-	TRBJ2-5	TGTGCCAGCAGCCCGTGGGCGGGGGGCCAGGAGACCCAGTACTTC	CASSPWAGGQETQYF
TRBV7-9	TRBD1	-	TRBJ1-2	TGTGCCAGCAGCTTAACTGGGACAGCTAATATCTATGGCTACACCTTC	CASSLTGTANIYGYTF
TRBV7-9	-	-	TRBJ1-6	TGTGCCAGCAGCTTACTCGGGAGCTCCTATAATTCACCCCTCCACTTT	CASSLLGSSYNSPLHF
TRBV11-1	-	-	TRBJ2-3	TGTGCCAGCAGCTTAGGTAGCGGCAACACAGATACGCAGTATTTT	CASSLGSGNTDTQYF
TRBV5-1	TRBD1	-	TRBJ2-7	TGCGCCAGCAGCCAAGCAGGGGGCCATCCCTACGAGCAGTACTTC	CASSQAGGHPYEQYF
TRBV30	-	medium-sized	TRBJ1-4	TGTGCCTGGAGTGTGACGGGTGAAAAACTGTTTTTT	CAWSVTGEKLFF
TRBV29-1	-	-	TRBJ2-7	TGCAGCGTTGAAATTAATAGCCCCTCCTACGAGCAGTACTTC	CSVEINSPSYEQYF
TRBV7-7	TRBD1	-	TRBJ2-7	TGTGCTAGCAGCTTCCGGGACAGCTCCTACGAGCAGTACTTC	CASSFRDSSYEQYF
TRBV9	-	-	TRBJ2-3	TGTGCCAGCAGCGTCTTTTCGGGGATTAGCACAGATACGCAGTATTTT	CASSVFSGISTDTQYF
TRBV6-5	-	-	TRBJ2-1	TGTGCCAGCAGTTACTCGATTTATGGACTCCATGAGCAGTTCTTC	CASSYSIYGLHEQFF
TRBV5-6	-	-	TRBJ2-5	TGTGCCAGCAGCGACGCTCTAGTCTGGGAGACCCAGTACTTC	CASSDALVWETQYF
TRBV6-1	-	few	TRBJ1-6	TGTGCCAGCAGTGGGGAAGGGTGGGGGGATCATTCACCCCTCCACTTT	CASSGEGWGDHSPLHF
TRBV6-4	TRBD2	-	TRBJ2-2	TGTGCCAGCAGTGAAAGCGGGGCGAACACCGGGGAGCTGTTTTTT	CASSESGANTGELFF
TRBV19	TRBD2	-	TRBJ2-4	TGTGCCAGTAGTATAGTGGCTAGCGGGGGGCGAGCCAAAAACATTCAGTACTTC	CASSIVASGGRAKNIQYF
TRBV9	-	-	TRBJ1-1	TGTGCCAGCAGCATGCAGGGCTTTAACACTGAAGCTTTCTTT	CASSMQGFNTEAFF
TRBV19	-	-	TRBJ2-7	TGTGCCAGTAGTATACAGGGCTCCTACGAGCAGTACTTC	CASSIQGSYEQYF
TRBV7-9	-	-	TRBJ1-2	TGTGCCAGCAGCTTAGCGCTCGACGGGGGTGGCTATGGCTACACCTTC	CASSLALDGGGYGYTF
TRBV7-8	-	-	TRBJ2-7	TGTGCCAGCAGCCCCGGGAATTTTCTCGAGCAGTACTTC	CASSPGNFLEQYF
TRBV6-4	TRBD1	-	TRBJ1-2	TGTGCCAGCAGTGACTCGGACAGGGGAGGCTACACCTTC	CASSDSDRGGYTF
TRBV4-1	-	-	TRBJ2-7	TGCGCCAGCAGCCAAGCCCGGAACCCGGGTTACGAGCAGTACTTC	CASSQARNPGYEQYF
TRBV6-5	TRBD1	-	TRBJ1-2	TGTGCCAGCAGTTGGGAGACAGGGGGAGGGTATGGCTACACCTTC	CASSWETGGGYGYTF
TRBV29-1	-	-	TRBJ2-7	TGCAGCGCGGAGGAAACGAACTACGAGCAGTACTTC	CSAEETNYEQYF
TRBV10-3	-	-	TRBJ1-1	TGTGCCATCAGCGATGGGCATGAATATGAAGCTTTCTTT	CAISDGHEYEAFF
TRBV6-1	-	-	TRBJ2-2	TGTGCCACCTCCCGGACAGACACCGGGGAGCTGTTTTTT	CATSRTDTGELFF
TRBV9	-	-	TRBJ2-3	TGTGCCAGCAGGCAACTAGCATCAGATACGCAGTATTTT	CASRQLASDTQYF
TRBV5-6	-	-	TRBJ1-2	TGTGCCAGCAGACCCGATTTCCGTTTTAGTCTCCCTAACTATGGCTACACCTTC	CASRPDFRFSLPNYGYTF
TRBV9	-	-	TRBJ1-2	TGTGCCAGCAGCGTAGAGGCAGGGATTTACAACTATGGCTACACCTTC	CASSVEAGIYNYGYTF
TRBV30	TRBD1	-	TRBJ2-7	TGTGCCGGGCAACAGGGGGCCGAGGTGGGGGAGCAGTACTTC	CAGQQGAEVGEQYF
TRBV5-6	TRBD2	-	TRBJ2-1	TGTGCCAGCAGACGGGGGGGCTACAATGAGCAGTTCTTC	CASRRGGYNEQFF
TRBV7-8	TRBD2	-	TRBJ2-2	TGTGCCAGCAGCCCAGTCGGGGGACTAGATCGGACCGGGGAGCTGTTTTTT	CASSPVGGLDRTGELFF